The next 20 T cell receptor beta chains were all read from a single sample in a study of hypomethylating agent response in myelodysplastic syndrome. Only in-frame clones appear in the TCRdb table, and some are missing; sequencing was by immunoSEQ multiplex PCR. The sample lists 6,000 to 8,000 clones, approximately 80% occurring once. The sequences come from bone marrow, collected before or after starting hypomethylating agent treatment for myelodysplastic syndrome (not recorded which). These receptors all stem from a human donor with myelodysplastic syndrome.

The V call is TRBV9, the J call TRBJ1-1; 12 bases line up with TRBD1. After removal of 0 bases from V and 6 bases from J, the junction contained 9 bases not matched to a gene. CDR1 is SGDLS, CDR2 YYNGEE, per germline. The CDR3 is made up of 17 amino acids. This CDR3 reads CASSVATGTGGLSEAFF. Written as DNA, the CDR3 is TGTGCCAGCAGCGTAGCAACCGGGACAGGGGGCTTGTCTGAAGCTTTCTTT.

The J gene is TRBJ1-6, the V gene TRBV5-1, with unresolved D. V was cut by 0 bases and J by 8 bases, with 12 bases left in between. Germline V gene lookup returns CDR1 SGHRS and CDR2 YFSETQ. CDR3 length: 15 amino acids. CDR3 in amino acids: CASSLGPGRDSPLHF. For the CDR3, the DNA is TGCGCCAGCAGCTTGGGCCCGGGGAGGGATTCACCCCTCCACTTT.

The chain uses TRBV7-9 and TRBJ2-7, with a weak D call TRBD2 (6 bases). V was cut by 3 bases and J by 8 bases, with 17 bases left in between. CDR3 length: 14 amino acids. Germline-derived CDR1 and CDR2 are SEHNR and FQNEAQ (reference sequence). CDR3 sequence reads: CASSLYRDSLKQYF. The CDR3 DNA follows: TGTGCCAGCAGCTTGTACCGGGACTCCCTGAAGCAGTACTTC.

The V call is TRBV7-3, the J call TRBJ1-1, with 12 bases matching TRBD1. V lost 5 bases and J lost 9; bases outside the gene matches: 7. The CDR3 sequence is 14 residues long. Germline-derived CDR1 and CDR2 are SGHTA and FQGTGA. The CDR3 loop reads CASSPSGQGAQAFF. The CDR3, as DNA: TGTGCCAGCAGCCCCTCGGGACAGGGGGCACAAGCTTTCTTT.

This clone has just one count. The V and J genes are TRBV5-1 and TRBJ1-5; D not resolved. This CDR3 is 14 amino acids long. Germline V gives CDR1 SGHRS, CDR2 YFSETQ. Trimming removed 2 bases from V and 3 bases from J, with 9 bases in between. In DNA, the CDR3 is TGCGCCAGCAGCTTCGGAGGGTTCAATCAGCCCCAGCATTTT. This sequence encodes CASSFGGFNQPQHF. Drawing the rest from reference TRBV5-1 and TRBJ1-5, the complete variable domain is KAGVTQTPRYLIKTRGQQVTLSCSPISGHRSVSWYQQTPGQGLQFLFEYFSETQRNKGNFPGRFSGRQFSNSRSEMNVSTLELGDSALYLCASSFGGFNQPQHFGDGTRLSIL.

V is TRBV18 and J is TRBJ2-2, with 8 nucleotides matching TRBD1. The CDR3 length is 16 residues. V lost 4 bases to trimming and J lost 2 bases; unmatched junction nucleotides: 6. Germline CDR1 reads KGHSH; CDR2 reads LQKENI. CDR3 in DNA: TGTGCCAGCTCACGGGCGACAGGGGACAACACCGGGGAGCTGTTTTTT. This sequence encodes CASSRATGDNTGELFF.

The CDR3: CASSYSVPPNTEAFF. DNA of the CDR3: TGTGCCAGCAGTTACTCCGTTCCTCCGAACACTGAAGCTTTCTTT. The J gene is TRBJ1-1, the V gene TRBV6-5, with D uncertain. V lost 0 bases to trimming and J lost 1 base, with 9 bases between them. Germline values: CDR1 MNHEY, CDR2 SVGAGI. CDR3 length: 15 residues.

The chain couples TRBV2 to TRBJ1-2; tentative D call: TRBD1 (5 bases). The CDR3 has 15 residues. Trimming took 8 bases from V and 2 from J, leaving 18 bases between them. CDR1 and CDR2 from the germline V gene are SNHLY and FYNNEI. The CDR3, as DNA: TGTGCCAGCTCCCGTGGGGGGACCGGGAACTATGGCTACACCTTC. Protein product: CASSRGGTGNYGYTF.

The CDR3 spells CASSDRGERGYTF. The CDR3 nucleotides are TGTGCCAGTTCCGACAGGGGGGAGAGGGGCTACACCTTC. The gene calls are TRBV19 and TRBJ1-2, with 9 bases identical to TRBD1. V lost 8 bases to trimming and J lost 8 bases; unmatched junction nucleotides: 9. The CDR3 consists of 13 residues. CDR1 and CDR2 (germline): LNHDA, SQIVND (reference sequence).

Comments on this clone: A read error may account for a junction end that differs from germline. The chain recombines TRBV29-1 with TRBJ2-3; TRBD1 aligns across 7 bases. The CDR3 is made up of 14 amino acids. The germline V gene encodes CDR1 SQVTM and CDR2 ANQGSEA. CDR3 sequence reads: CSLEQGPGTDTQYF. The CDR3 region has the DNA TGCAGCCTTGAACAGGGGCCTGGCACAGATACGCAGTATTTT.

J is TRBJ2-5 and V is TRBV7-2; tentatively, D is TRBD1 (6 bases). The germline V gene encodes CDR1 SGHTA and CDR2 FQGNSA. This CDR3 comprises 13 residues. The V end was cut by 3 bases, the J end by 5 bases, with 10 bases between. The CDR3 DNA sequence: TGTGCCAGCAGCTTTCAGGGGCAGGAGACCCAGTACTTC. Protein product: CASSFQGQETQYF.

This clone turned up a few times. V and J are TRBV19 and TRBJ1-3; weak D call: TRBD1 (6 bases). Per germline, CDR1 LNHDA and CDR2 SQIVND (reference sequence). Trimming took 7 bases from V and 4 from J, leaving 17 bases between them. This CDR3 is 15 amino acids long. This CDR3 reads CASNRWAGDGNTIYF. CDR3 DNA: TGTGCCAGTAACCGGTGGGCAGGGGACGGAAACACCATATATTTT.

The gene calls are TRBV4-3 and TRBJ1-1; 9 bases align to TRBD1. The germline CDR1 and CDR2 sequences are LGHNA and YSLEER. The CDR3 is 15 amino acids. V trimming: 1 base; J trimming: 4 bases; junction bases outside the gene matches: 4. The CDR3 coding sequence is TGCGCCAGCAGCCAAGCGGGACAGGGAACCACTGAAGCTTTCTTT. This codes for CASSQAGQGTTEAFF.

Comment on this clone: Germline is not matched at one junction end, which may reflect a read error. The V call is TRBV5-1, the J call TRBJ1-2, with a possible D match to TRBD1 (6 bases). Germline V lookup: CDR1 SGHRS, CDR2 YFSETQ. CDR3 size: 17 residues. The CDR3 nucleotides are TGCGCCAGCAGCTTAACTTCGGGGGGCAGGGGTACCCCCCAAACGAGATTC. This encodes CASSLTSGGRGTPQTRF.

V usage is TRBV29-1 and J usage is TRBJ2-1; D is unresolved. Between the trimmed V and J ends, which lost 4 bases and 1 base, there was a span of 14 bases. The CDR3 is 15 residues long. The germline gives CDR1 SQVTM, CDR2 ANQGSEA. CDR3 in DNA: TGCAGCGTTGGAAATCAACGGAAGTCCTACAATGAGCAGTTCTTC. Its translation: CSVGNQRKSYNEQFF.

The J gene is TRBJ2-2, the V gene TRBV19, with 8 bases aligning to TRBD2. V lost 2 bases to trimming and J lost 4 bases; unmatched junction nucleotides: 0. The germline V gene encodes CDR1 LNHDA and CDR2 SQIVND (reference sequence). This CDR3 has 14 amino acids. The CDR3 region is CASSISGGTGELFF. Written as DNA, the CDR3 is TGTGCCAGTAGTATAAGCGGGGGCACCGGGGAGCTGTTTTTT.

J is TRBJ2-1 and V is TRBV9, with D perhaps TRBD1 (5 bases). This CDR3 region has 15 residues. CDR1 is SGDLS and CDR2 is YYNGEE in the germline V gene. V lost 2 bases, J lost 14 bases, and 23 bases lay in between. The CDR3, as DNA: TGTGCCAGCAGCGTTTTTGACAGAAGAGGAGTTCGTAAGTTCTTC. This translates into CASSVFDRRGVRKFF.

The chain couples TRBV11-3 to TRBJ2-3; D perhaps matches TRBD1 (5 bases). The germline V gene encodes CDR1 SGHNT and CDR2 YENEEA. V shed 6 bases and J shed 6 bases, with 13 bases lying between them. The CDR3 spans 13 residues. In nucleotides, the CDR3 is TGTGCCAGCAGTCCAGGGTCGTCCGATACGCAGTATTTT. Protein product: CASSPGSSDTQYF.

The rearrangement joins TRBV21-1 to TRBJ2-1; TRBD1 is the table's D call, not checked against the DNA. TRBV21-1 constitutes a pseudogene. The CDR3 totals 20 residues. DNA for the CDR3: TGTGCCAGCAGCACTGCACAGGGTGGGGGATTCGGGGATGCCTACAATGAGCAGTTCTTC. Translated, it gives CASSTAQGGGFGDAYNEQFF.

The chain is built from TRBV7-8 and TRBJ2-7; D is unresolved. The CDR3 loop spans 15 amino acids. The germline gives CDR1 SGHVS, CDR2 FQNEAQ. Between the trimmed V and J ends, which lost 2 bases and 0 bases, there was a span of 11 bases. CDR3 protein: CASSLLEVSSYEQYF. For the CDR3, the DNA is TGTGCCAGCAGCTTATTAGAGGTGAGCTCCTACGAGCAGTACTTC.